This T cell receptor beta chain was sequenced in a study of cytomegalovirus exposure and HLA in healthy donors. Overall study results and limits: Beyond CMV serostatus, there was no information to go on about immune exposure. The study reported that TCR beta sequences accurately predicted HLA-A and HLA-B alleles in most subjects. Later analysis associated a missense DCLRE1C variant with TCR beta V- and J-gene trimming.

To note about this clone: As yet, its antigen is unknown.

The CDR3 has 13 amino acids. Unmatched junction bases numbered 6, after V lost 7 bases and J lost 5 bases. Germline V gives CDR1 LNHDA, CDR2 SQIVND (reference sequence). Primers for the PCR totalled 60 Vbeta and 13 Jbeta. Method: immunoSEQ multiplex PCR; TCRdb's copy keeps in-frame clones and lacks some. The sample lists about 110,000 clones, 70% to 85% occurring once. The clonotype was recovered from a man aged 30 to 39 in good health and CMV-seropositive. V is TRBV19 and J is TRBJ2-7; 9 positions match TRBD1. The sample consisted of PBMCs. The DNA of the CDR3 is TGTGCCAGTAACAACAGGGGGCAAGACGAGCAGTACTTC. It codes for CASNNRGQDEQYF.